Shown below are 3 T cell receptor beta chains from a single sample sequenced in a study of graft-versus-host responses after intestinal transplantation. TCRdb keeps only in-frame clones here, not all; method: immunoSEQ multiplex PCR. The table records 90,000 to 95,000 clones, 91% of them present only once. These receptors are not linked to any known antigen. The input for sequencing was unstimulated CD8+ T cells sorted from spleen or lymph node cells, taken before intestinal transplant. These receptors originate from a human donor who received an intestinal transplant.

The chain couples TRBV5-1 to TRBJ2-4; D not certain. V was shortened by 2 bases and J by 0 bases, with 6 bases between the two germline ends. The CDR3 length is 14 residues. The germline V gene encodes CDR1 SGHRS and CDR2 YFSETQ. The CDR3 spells CASSFILAKNIQYF. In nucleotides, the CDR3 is TGCGCCAGCAGCTTTATACTAGCCAAAAACATTCAGTACTTC.

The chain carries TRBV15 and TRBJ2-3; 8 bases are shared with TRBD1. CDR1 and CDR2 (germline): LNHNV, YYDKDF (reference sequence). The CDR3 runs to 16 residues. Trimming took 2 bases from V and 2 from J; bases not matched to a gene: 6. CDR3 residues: CATSRSRTGFTDTQYF. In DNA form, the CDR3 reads TGTGCCACCAGCAGATCGAGGACAGGGTTCACAGATACGCAGTATTTT.

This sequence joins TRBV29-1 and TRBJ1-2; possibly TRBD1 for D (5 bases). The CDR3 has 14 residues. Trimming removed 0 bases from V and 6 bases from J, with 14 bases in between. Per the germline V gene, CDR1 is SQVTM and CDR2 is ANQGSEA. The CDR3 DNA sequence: TGCAGCGTTGAAGACCGGGGGGGGTCTAATGGCTACACCTTC. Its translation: CSVEDRGGSNGYTF.